This passage covers 13 T cell receptor beta chains from one sample sequenced in a study of identical twins. TCRdb re-derived calls from the 5' RACE reads in MiXCR, one entry per CDR3 protein. The sample lists about 530,000 distinct CDR3 sequences; roughly 15% were seen once. The sample was also reused in another study, on yellow fever vaccine responses in identical twins.

Sequencing used CD4+ T cells sorted from blood. These receptors all come from a woman under 30 in good health.

The rearrangement joins TRBV20-1 to TRBJ1-1; D is possibly TRBD1 (5 bases). Germline V gene data show CDR1 as DFQATT and CDR2 as SNEGSKA (reference sequence). This CDR3 contains 13 residues. The V and J ends lost 7 bases and 0 bases respectively, with 12 bases between them. The CDR3 is CSVGGNMNTEAFF. CDR3 DNA sequence: TGCAGTGTGGGGGGGAACATGAACACTGAAGCTTTCTTT.

This clonotype was seen a handful of times. This sequence joins TRBV6-1 and TRBJ1-5; D is unresolved. With 4 bases removed from V and 0 bases from J, the gap between germline ends came to 10 bases. CDR3 size: 15 residues. Germline CDR1 and CDR2: MNHNS and SASEGT. CDR3 region: CASSVAAYSNQPQHF. Here the CDR3 DNA reads TGTGCCAGCAGTGTCGCGGCTTATAGCAATCAGCCCCAGCATTTT.

This clonotype was seen a handful of times. V is TRBV20-1 and J is TRBJ2-3; 10 bases line up with TRBD2. Germline V lookup: CDR1 DFQATT, CDR2 SNEGSKA (reference sequence). CDR3 length: 13 residues. Germline trimming cut 3 bases from V and 8 bases from J; bases unmatched to any gene: 5. The CDR3 here is CSASLAGGSTQYF. The CDR3 region has the DNA TGCAGTGCTAGTTTAGCGGGAGGAAGTACGCAGTATTTT.

The chain carries TRBV20-1 and TRBJ1-2, with TRBD1 matching over 9 bases. With 5 bases clipped from V and 8 bases from J, the junction kept 12 bases outside the gene matches. This CDR3 has 14 residues. Germline loops: CDR1 DFQATT, CDR2 SNEGSKA (reference sequence). This CDR3 reads CSADQGQGGGGYTF. In nucleotides, the CDR3 is TGCAGTGCTGACCAGGGACAGGGCGGTGGGGGCTACACCTTC.

The genes are TRBV10-3 and TRBJ1-2; D gene uncertain. CDR1 ENHRY and CDR2 SYGVKD come from the germline V gene. Trimming pared 7 bases from V and 2 bases from J, leaving 11 bases between. This CDR3 region has 13 residues. The CDR3, as DNA: TGTGCCATCACCCCGGACGGGAACTATGGCTACACCTTC. Protein: CAITPDGNYGYTF.

This clonotype has a handful of counts. This chain uses TRBV27 with TRBJ1-4, with TRBD1 matching over 7 bases. The germline V gene has CDR1 MNHEY and CDR2 SMNVEV (reference sequence). CDR3 size: 15 residues. V gave up 5 bases and J gave up 3 bases; unmatched junction bases: 6. The CDR3 is CASSPRTGPNEKLFF. CDR3 DNA sequence: TGTGCCAGCAGTCCAAGGACAGGCCCTAATGAAAAACTGTTTTTT. The full variable domain, in which reference TRBV27 and TRBJ1-4 provide the parts outside the CDR3, is EAQVTQNPRYLITVTGKKLTVTCSQNMNHEYMSWYRQDPGLGLRQIYYSMNVEVTDKGDVPEGYKVSRKEKRNFPLILESPSPNQTSLYFCASSPRTGPNEKLFFGSGTQLSVL.

This clonotype was picked up a small number of times. CDR3 loop: CASSEARWAAYEQYF. In DNA, the CDR3 is TGTGCCAGCAGTGAAGCCCGTTGGGCGGCGTACGAGCAGTACTTC. V is TRBV2 and J is TRBJ2-7; D is uncertain. The V end lost 0 bases, the J end lost 4 bases, and 13 bases lay between the germline ends. CDR1 is SNHLY, CDR2 FYNNEI, per germline. The CDR3 consists of 15 residues.

The chain couples TRBV20-1 to TRBJ2-5, with D possibly being TRBD2 (7 bases). V was trimmed by 6 bases and J by 0 bases, leaving 23 bases between them. This CDR3 is built from 17 residues. Germline CDR1 is DFQATT and CDR2 is SNEGSKA (reference sequence). CDR3 sequence (DNA): TGCAGTGCGGGGGGGCTATGGGCGGGGGCGAACCAAGAGACCCAGTACTTC. It is translated as CSAGGLWAGANQETQYF.

The genes are TRBV12-3 or TRBV12-4 and TRBJ1-2; 12 bases align to TRBD1. CDR3 size: 17 residues. The trim removed 3 bases at V and 5 bases at J, leaving 10 bases unmatched. CDR3 DNA: TGTGCCAGCAGTTTTGGGGGGGACAGGGGGCTGTTGTATGGCTACACCTTC. Residues: CASSFGGDRGLLYGYTF.

A few counts support this clonotype. This chain connects TRBV7-2 to TRBJ1-1, with D maybe TRBD1 (5 bases). The germline CDR1 and CDR2 sequences are SGHTA and FQGNSA. Trimming removed 4 bases at V and 1 base at J, with 25 bases between. The CDR3 contains 19 residues. CDR3 region: CASSSIISPVDRPNTEAFF. The CDR3 DNA reads TGTGCCAGCAGCTCGATAATATCCCCGGTCGACAGACCGAACACTGAAGCTTTCTTT. Supplemented by reference TRBV7-2 and TRBJ1-1, the full variable domain reads GAGVSQSPSNKVTEKGKDVELRCDPISGHTALYWYRQSLGQGLEFLIYFQGNSAPDKSGLPSDRFSAERTGGSVSTLTIQRTQQEDSAVYLCASSSIISPVDRPNTEAFFGQGTRLTVV.

The chain combines TRBV20-1 with TRBJ1-6; D remains unclear. CDR3 size: 11 residues. With 6 bases removed from V and 9 bases from J, the gap between germline ends came to 9 bases. The V gene's germline CDR1 is DFQATT and CDR2 SNEGSKA (reference sequence). CDR3 coding DNA: TGCAGTGCCGGAGGGATTTCACCCCTCCACTTT. It encodes CSAGGISPLHF.

The J gene is TRBJ1-2, the V gene TRBV5-1; D is possibly TRBD1 (5 bases). CDR3 size: 14 residues. Germline CDR1 and CDR2: SGHRS and YFSETQ. V lost 4 bases and J 3 bases, leaving 13 bases between the germline ends. CDR3 DNA: TGCGCCAGCAGCCGGGGGACCGACTACTATGGCTACACCTTC. It translates to CASSRGTDYYGYTF.

This clonotype was counted a few times. The genes are TRBV12-3 or TRBV12-4 and TRBJ2-2; 10 nucleotides align to TRBD1. After removal of 8 bases from V and 3 bases from J, the junction contained 6 bases not matched to a gene. CDR3 length: 15 amino acids. CDR3 sequence (DNA): TGTGCCAGCGTATCGGGACAGGGGTACACCGGGGAGCTGTTTTTT. It is translated as CASVSGQGYTGELFF.